This TCR beta chain was captured in a study of sequential checkpoint blockade in melanoma. CDR3 length: 17 amino acids. The V end lost 0 bases, the J end lost 6 bases, and 18 bases lay between the germline ends. Germline V gene data show CDR1 as MNHGY and CDR2 as SAAAGT. In its sample, this clone was seen a few times. TCRdb's copy holds only in-frame clones and misses some; the assay was immunoSEQ multiplex PCR. In the table there are 8,000 to 10,000 clones, roughly 23% of which are singletons. Stated treatment: randomized to nivolumab then ipilimumab (arm A) or the reverse (arm B). The chain carries TRBV6-8 and TRBJ2-1; TRBD1 might be the D (6 bases). This clonotype was obtained from a human donor with melanoma. The sequencing used tumor tissue (inferred from file names), collected from a patient given nivolumab and ipilimumab in sequence. The CDR3 sequence: CASSYSREGGIGNEQFF. As DNA, the CDR3 is TGTGCCAGCAGTTACTCGAGAGAAGGGGGAATAGGCAATGAGCAGTTCTTC.